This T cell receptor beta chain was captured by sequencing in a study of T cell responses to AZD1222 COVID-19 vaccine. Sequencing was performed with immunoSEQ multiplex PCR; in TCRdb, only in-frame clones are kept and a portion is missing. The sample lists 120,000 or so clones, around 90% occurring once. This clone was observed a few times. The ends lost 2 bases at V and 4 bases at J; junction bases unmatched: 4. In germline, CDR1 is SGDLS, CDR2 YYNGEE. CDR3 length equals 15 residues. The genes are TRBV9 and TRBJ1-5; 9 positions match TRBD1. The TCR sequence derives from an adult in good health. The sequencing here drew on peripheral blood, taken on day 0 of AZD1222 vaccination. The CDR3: CASSVTGGENQPQHF. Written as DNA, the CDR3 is TGTGCCAGCAGCGTTACAGGGGGCGAAAATCAGCCCCAGCATTTT.